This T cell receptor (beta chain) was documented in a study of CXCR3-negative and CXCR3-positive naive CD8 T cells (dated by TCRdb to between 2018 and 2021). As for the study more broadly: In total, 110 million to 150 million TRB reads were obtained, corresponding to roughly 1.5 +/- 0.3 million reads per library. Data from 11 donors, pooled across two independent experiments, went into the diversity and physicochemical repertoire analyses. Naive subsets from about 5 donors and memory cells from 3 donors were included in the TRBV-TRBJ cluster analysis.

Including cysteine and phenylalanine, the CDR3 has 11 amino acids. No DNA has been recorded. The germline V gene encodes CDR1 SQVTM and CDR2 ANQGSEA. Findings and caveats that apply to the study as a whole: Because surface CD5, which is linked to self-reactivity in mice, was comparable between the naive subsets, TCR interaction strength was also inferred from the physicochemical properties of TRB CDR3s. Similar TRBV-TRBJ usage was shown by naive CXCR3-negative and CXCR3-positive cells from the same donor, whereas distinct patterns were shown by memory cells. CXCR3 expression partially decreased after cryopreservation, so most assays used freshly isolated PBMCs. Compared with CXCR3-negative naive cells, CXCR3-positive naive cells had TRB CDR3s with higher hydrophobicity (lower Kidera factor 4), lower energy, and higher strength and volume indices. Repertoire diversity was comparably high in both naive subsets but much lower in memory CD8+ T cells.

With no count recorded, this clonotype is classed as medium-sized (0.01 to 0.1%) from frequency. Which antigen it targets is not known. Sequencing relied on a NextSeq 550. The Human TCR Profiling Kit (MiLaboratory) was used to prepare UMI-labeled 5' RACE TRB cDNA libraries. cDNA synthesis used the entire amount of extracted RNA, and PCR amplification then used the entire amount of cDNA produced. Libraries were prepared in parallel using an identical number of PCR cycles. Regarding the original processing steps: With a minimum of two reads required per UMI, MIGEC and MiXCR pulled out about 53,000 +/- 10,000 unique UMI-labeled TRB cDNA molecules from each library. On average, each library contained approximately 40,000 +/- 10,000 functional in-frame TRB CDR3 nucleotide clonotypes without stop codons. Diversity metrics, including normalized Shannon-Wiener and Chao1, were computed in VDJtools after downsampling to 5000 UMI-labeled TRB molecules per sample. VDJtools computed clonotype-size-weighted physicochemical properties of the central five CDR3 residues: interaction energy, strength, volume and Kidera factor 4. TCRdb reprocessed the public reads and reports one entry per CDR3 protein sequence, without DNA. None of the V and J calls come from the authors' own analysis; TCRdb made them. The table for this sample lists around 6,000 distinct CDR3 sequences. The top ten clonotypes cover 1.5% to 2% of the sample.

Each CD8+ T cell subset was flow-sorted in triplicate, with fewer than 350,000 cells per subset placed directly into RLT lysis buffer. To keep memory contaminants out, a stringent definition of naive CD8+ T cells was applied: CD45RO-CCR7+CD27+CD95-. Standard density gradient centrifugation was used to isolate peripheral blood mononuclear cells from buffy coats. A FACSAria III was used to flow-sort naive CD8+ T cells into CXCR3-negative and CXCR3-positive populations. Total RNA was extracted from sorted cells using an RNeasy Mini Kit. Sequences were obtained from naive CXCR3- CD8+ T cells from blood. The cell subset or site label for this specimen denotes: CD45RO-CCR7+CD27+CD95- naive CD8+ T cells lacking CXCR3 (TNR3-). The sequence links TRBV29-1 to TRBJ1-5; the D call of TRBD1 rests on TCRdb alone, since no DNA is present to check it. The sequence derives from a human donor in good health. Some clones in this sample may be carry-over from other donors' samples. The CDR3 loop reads CSVNQGQAQHF.